These 10 T cell receptor beta chains were sequenced from one sample in a study of T-cell reconstitution after alpha-beta-depleted transplantation in children. TCRbeta library preparation incorporated unique molecular identifiers. TCRdb recomputed calls from the PCR reads with MiXCR, one row per CDR3 protein. The data show roughly 100,000 distinct CDR3 sequences, 7% to 10% seen once. Sequencing was performed on PBMCs from the stem cell graft donor, taken from the stem cell graft. The receptors shown here come from a human donor who donated a stem cell graft to a child with congenital amegakaryocytic thrombocytopenia.

This clonotype has a count of ten or more. The rearrangement uses TRBV7-6 and TRBJ1-4; D call uncertain. Trimming left V 5 bases short and J 7 bases short, with 11 bases between. The CDR3 sequence is 13 residues long. Germline V gives CDR1 SGHVS, CDR2 FNYEAQ. The CDR3 loop is CASSPTAGEKLFF. The CDR3 DNA sequence: TGTGCCAGCAGCCCCACAGCAGGTGAAAAACTGTTTTTT. The complete variable domain, with remaining parts taken from reference TRBV7-6 and TRBJ1-4, reads GAGVSQSPRYKVTKRGQDVALRCDPISGHVSLYWYRQALGQGPEFLTYFNYEAQQDKSGLPNDRFSAERPEGSISTLTIQRTEQRDSAMYRCASSPTAGEKLFFGSGTQLSVL.

This clonotype appeared many times. The chain carries TRBV7-9 and TRBJ1-6; D remains unclear. The CDR3 is 12 amino acids. Per germline, CDR1 SEHNR and CDR2 FQNEAQ (reference sequence). Between the trimmed V and J ends, which lost 2 bases and 13 bases, there was a span of 9 bases. The CDR3 DNA sequence: TGTGCCAGCAGCTTACGCCAATCCCCCCTCCACTTT. Translated: CASSLRQSPLHF.

The rearrangement uses TRBV5-8 and TRBJ2-1, with TRBD2 as a possible D gene (6 bases). Germline CDR1 is SGHTS and CDR2 is YDEGEE. V dropped 4 bases and J dropped 8 bases, with 19 bases sitting between them. This CDR3 contains 15 residues. In nucleotides, the CDR3 is TGTGCCAGCAGCCTATTTGGTAGCGGCCACGATGAGCAGTTCTTC. This translates into CASSLFGSGHDEQFF.

This clonotype was counted many times. The chain links TRBV6-5 to TRBJ2-2; D perhaps matches TRBD2 (6 bases). The CDR3 length is 15 residues. V lost 6 bases and J lost 2, with 13 bases in between. Germline values: CDR1 MNHEY, CDR2 SVGAGI. The CDR3 reads CASRAVGGNTGELFF. CDR3 nucleotide sequence: TGTGCCAGCAGGGCCGTCGGGGGAAACACCGGGGAGCTGTTTTTT.

This sequence joins TRBV20-1 and TRBJ1-2; 9 bases align to TRBD1. CDR1 is DFQATT, CDR2 SNEGSKA, per germline (reference sequence). CDR3 length equals 17 residues. J gave up 5 bases and V 1 base, and 14 bases lay outside the gene matches. The CDR3 DNA reads TGCAGTGCTAGAGTTCTCCCTACAGGGGGCGGTCAGTATGGCTACACCTTC. It codes for CSARVLPTGGGQYGYTF.

This chain joins TRBV6-1 and TRBJ2-1; TRBD1 is a possible D gene (5 bases). Germline values: CDR1 MNHNS, CDR2 SASEGT. The CDR3 has 15 residues. V lost 6 bases, J lost 0 bases, and 12 bases lay in between. In DNA, the CDR3 is TGTGCCAGCAGCCCTGACGGACACTCCTACAATGAGCAGTTCTTC. Translating gives CASSPDGHSYNEQFF.

This clonotype was seen ten or more times. This chain connects TRBV13 to TRBJ2-1, with TRBD1 matching over 8 bases. The germline gives CDR1 PRHDT, CDR2 FYEKMQ (reference sequence). This CDR3 is built from 15 residues. V dropped 4 bases and J dropped 4; count of bases not matched to a gene: 6. DNA of the CDR3: TGTGCCAGCAGCTCTGCCGGGACAGGATACAATGAGCAGTTCTTC. Translation: CASSSAGTGYNEQFF.

This clonotype was detected only a few times. The chain employs TRBV5-1 and TRBJ2-7; 8 bases line up with TRBD1. The CDR3 runs to 17 residues. J gave up 1 base and V 0 bases, and 9 bases lay outside the gene matches. Germline CDR1 and CDR2: SGHRS and YFSETQ. In nucleotides, the CDR3 is TGCGCCAGCAGCTTGGGTGGACAGGGAATAGGATCCTACGAGCAGTACTTC. Its translation: CASSLGGQGIGSYEQYF.

The table lists this clonotype with a few counts. The chain combines TRBV20-1 with TRBJ2-3; TRBD1 matches 7 bases. The germline V gene has CDR1 DFQATT and CDR2 SNEGSKA (reference sequence). The V gene end was trimmed by 2 bases and the J gene end by 6 bases; junction bases not matched to a gene: 17. The CDR3 spans 17 residues. The CDR3 reads CSARSPPEDRHLDTQYF. The CDR3 region has the DNA TGCAGTGCTAGATCCCCCCCTGAGGACAGGCACTTGGATACGCAGTATTTT.

This clonotype has ten or more counts. V and J are TRBV7-7 and TRBJ2-1; 14 bases are shared with TRBD2. Germline V gene sequence: CDR1 SSHAT, CDR2 FNYEAQ (reference sequence). The CDR3 contains 18 residues. The J segment lost 7 bases and the V segment lost 5 bases, leaving 13 bases of the junction unmatched. The CDR3 spells CASSRVSHGTSGSNEQFF. The DNA for the CDR3 is TGTGCCAGCAGCCGAGTATCTCATGGGACTAGCGGGAGTAATGAGCAGTTCTTC.